The clone carrying this T cell receptor (beta chain) was counted ten times or more. V lost 9 bases and J lost 3, with 12 bases in between. The CDR3 length is 13 residues. The germline V gene has CDR1 MNHNS and CDR2 SASEGT. The sample belongs to a study of identical twins. TCRdb re-called the 5' RACE reads with MiXCR, one entry per CDR3 protein. The profile covers roughly 250,000 distinct CDR3 sequences, with around 15% appearing a single time and around 9% taken by the ten largest. This clonotype originated in a woman aged 18-30 years in good health. The chain joins TRBV6-1 to TRBJ1-5; D gene unclear. The sequenced sample was memory (CD45RO+) T cells sorted from blood. The CDR3 DNA is TGTGCCAGTACCAGCACCAACAATCAGCCCCAGCATTTT. Protein product: CASTSTNNQPQHF.